The text below deals with one T cell receptor beta chain. What it binds is not known. This sample stems from a study of shared clonotypes between healthy human individuals. Naive CD8 cells lacked CD45RO, underwent positive selection for CCR7 and left out terminally differentiated effector memory CD45RA+ cells. Per germline, CDR1 SGHAT and CDR2 FQNNGV. The CDR3 contains 16 residues. V gave up 5 bases and J gave up 4 bases; unmatched junction bases: 10. Study results and caveats: Sampling covered blood only; tissue repertoires likely differ. At large depth, rarefaction still showed sorted-subset sequencing to be incomplete. Sequencing depth was a factor that was expected to affect clonotype sharing among donors.

When replicate PCRs were run on sorted subsets, they used about 200 ng DNA, about 30,000 T cell genomes. Profiled with immunoSEQ multiplex PCR; TCRdb holds only in-frame clones, not every one. The sample has under 850,000 clones, 80% to 95% seen once; the top ten hold 20% to 30%. This receptor was obtained from a man under 40 in good health. Sample: naive CD8+ T cells sorted from blood. V gene TRBV11-2 combines with J gene TRBJ2-5; 10 nucleotides line up with TRBD2. This CDR3 reads CASSTWTSGDLETQYF. The CDR3 nucleotides are TGTGCCAGCAGCACATGGACTAGCGGAGACTTAGAGACCCAGTACTTC.